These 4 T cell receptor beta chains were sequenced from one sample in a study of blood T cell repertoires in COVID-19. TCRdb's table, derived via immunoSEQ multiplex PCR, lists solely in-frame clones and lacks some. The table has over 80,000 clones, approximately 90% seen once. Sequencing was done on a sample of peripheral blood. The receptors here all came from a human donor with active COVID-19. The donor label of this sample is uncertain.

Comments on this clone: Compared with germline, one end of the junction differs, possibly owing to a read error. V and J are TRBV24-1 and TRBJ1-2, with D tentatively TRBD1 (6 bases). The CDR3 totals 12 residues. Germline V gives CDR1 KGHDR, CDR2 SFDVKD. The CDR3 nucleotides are TGTGCCACCAGTGACATTTTCGGACAGAGCTTTTTC. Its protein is CATSDIFGQSFF.

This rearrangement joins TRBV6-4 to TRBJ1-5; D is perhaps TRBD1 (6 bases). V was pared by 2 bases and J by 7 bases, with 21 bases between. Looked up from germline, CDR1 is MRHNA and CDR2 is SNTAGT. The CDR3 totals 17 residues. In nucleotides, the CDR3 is TGTGCCAGCAGTGACGACCGCCGGGGGGCGGGAGGACAGCCCCAGCATTTT. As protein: CASSDDRRGAGGQPQHF.

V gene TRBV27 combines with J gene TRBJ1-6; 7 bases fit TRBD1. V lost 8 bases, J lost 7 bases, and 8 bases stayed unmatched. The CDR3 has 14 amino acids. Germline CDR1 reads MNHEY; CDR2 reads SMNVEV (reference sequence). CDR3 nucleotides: TGTGCCAGCTGTCCTTTAGGGGGCAATTCACCCCTCCACTTT. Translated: CASCPLGGNSPLHF.

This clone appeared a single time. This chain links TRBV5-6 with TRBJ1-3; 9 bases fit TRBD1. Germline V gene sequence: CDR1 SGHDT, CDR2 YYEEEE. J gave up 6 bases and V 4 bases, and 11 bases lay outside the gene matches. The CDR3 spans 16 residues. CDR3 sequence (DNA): TGTGCCAGCAGCCGCCGGACAGGGGTTGTGGAAAACACCATATATTTT. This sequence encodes CASSRRTGVVENTIYF.